Here is one T cell receptor beta chain with its context. This sample was included in a study of CD8+ T cells in alopecia areata. Sequencing relied on a cDNA template that was reverse transcribed from extracted RNA. Sequencing was performed with immunoSEQ multiplex PCR; in TCRdb, only in-frame clones are kept and a portion is missing. The data show 110,000 or so clones, under 60% seen once. CDR3 length equals 17 residues. Trimming at V came to 5 bases and at J to 7 bases, leaving 16 bases not matched to a gene. Per the germline V gene, CDR1 is MNHEY and CDR2 is SMNVEV (reference sequence). Sequenced: NKG2D-low CD8+ T cells sorted from blood. This receptor was obtained from a human donor with alopecia areata. The genes are TRBV27 and TRBJ2-4, with TRBD2 identical over 8 bases. DNA of the CDR3: TGTGCCAGCAGTCGACAGCCGGGGGGGTTAGCCGTGAACATTCAGTACTTC. Translated: CASSRQPGGLAVNIQYF.